This T cell receptor beta chain derives from a study of T-cell memory formation after mild COVID-19. Constant-segment primers served in 5'RACE that generated TCR alpha and TCR beta cDNA libraries bearing sample barcodes and UMIs. TCRdb re-analysed the 5' RACE reads in MiXCR, keeping a single row per CDR3 protein. The sample holds 250,000 to 300,000 distinct CDR3 sequences, under 20% seen once. With regard to this clonotype: Its antigen is unidentified.

General observations from the study: The study found balanced CD4/CD8 in clones contracting day 15 to 85 and a CD4+ lean in later expanders.

There are 16 residues in the CDR3. Germline V CDR1 and CDR2: LGHNA, YSLEER. Trimming shortened V by 1 base and J by 4 bases, and 17 bases separated the two germline ends. Sequencing used PBMCs or a T cell subset sorted from them (not recorded which). The receptor's source is a man between 18 and 35 years old who had mild COVID-19 (a few samples of this study predate the infection). Cell type and time point are not known. This chain uses TRBV4-3 with TRBJ2-7; D gene ambiguous. CDR3 residues: CASSQGRSVKSYEQYF. The CDR3 nucleotides read TGCGCCAGCAGCCAAGGTCGCAGCGTCAAAAGTTACGAGCAGTACTTC.